Listed here are 22 T cell receptor beta chains from one sample, sequenced in a study of blood T cell repertoires in COVID-19 (dated by TCRdb to about 2020). Receptors were amplified or captured by the immunoSEQ multiplex PCR assay. The clones in this table, taken by TCRdb from immuneACCESS, are in-frame only. Not every clone is retained; where verified, under half of the shortfall comes from an unresolved V gene, and the cause of the rest is unknown. In this sample the table shows about 140,000 clones, about 92% of which occur a single time. The ten largest account for around 1.6% of the sample. Sequencing was performed on peripheral blood. The receptors here all came from a human donor in a cohort sampled during active COVID-19.

V gene TRBV11-3 combines with J gene TRBJ2-3; a weak D match, TRBD2 (7 bases). The CDR3 is 17 amino acids. V lost 0 bases and J lost 1, with 14 bases in between. The germline V gene encodes CDR1 SGHNT and CDR2 YENEEA. The CDR3 loop reads CASSLDWGGAGTDTQYF. CDR3 DNA sequence: TGTGCCAGCAGCTTAGATTGGGGGGGCGCAGGCACAGATACGCAGTATTTT. Complete variable domain (other parts from reference TRBV11-3 and TRBJ2-3): EAGVVQSPRYKIIEKKQPVAFWCNPISGHNTLYWYLQNLGQGPELLIRYENEEAVDDSQLPKDRFSAERLKGVDSTLKIQPAELGDSAVYLCASSLDWGGAGTDTQYFGPGTRLTVL.

J is TRBJ2-7 and V is TRBV12-5; TRBD1 aligns across 7 bases. The CDR3 runs to 16 residues. Germline V CDR1 and CDR2: LGHNT, FRNRAP. With 2 bases clipped from V and 0 bases from J, the junction kept 7 bases outside the gene matches. The CDR3 region has the DNA TGTGCTAGTGGTTTGACACAGGGGCGGCTCTCCTACGAGCAGTACTTC. Translation gives CASGLTQGRLSYEQYF.

This rearrangement joins TRBV5-1 to TRBJ1-4, with a possible D match to TRBD1 (6 bases). Trimming shortened V by 4 bases and J by 5 bases, and 18 bases separated the two germline ends. The CDR3 length is 16 residues. Germline V gene lookup returns CDR1 SGHRS and CDR2 YFSETQ. CDR3 loop: CASSLTGQPENEKLFF. CDR3 bases: TGCGCCAGCAGCCTTACTGGACAGCCTGAAAATGAAAAACTGTTTTTT.

The genes are TRBV6-1 and TRBJ1-2; the D gene is possibly TRBD1 (6 bases). The CDR3 is 16 amino acids. The germline gives CDR1 MNHNS, CDR2 SASEGT. The V gene lost 2 bases and the J gene lost 4 bases, with 17 bases spanning the gap. CDR3 nucleotide sequence: TGTGCCAGCAGTGAATCACAATCGGCAGGGGTCTATGGCTACACCTTC. Translated, it gives CASSESQSAGVYGYTF.

The CDR3 sequence is CASSIGFHTQYF. The CDR3 region has the DNA TGTGCCAGCAGTATCGGGTTCCATACGCAGTATTTT. The genes are TRBV7-2 and TRBJ2-3; D remains ambiguous. Germline loops: CDR1 SGHTA, CDR2 FQGNSA. The CDR3 sequence is 12 residues long. V lost 6 bases to trimming and J lost 7 bases, with 11 bases between them.

The chain couples TRBV6-1 to TRBJ2-7, with no clear D. Germline V gene lookup returns CDR1 MNHNS and CDR2 SASEGT. The CDR3 is made up of 15 amino acids. Trimming removed 0 bases from V and 2 bases from J, with 11 bases in between. The CDR3 nucleotides are TGTGCCAGCAGTGAAGCGCGCGGCGTTACCTACGAGCAGTACTTC. Amino acid sequence: CASSEARGVTYEQYF.

The rearrangement joins TRBV19 to TRBJ2-1; TRBD2 is a possible D gene (6 bases). CDR3 length: 15 amino acids. CDR1 is LNHDA, CDR2 SQIVND, per germline (reference sequence). V shed 5 bases and J shed 13 bases, with 24 bases lying between them. As DNA, the CDR3 is TGTGCCAGTAGTCCCCGGGGGACTTCAAAAGCCATCCAGTTCTTC. Translating gives CASSPRGTSKAIQFF. Looking up the rest from reference TRBV19 and TRBJ2-1 gives the full variable domain: DGGITQSPKYLFRKEGQNVTLSCEQNLNHDAMYWYRQDPGQGLRLIYYSQIVNDFQKGDIAEGYSVSREKKESFPLTVTSAQKNPTAFYLCASSPRGTSKAIQFFGPGTRLTVL.

Here the CDR3 reads CASSLARGYYNEQFF. The CDR3 DNA reads TGTGCCAGCAGCTTAGCTCGGGGGTACTACAATGAGCAGTTCTTC. The J gene is TRBJ2-1, the V gene TRBV7-6; maybe TRBD2 (6 bases). The germline gives CDR1 SGHVS, CDR2 FNYEAQ. V lost 0 bases and J 3 bases, leaving 9 bases between the germline ends. The CDR3 is 15 amino acids.

The J gene is TRBJ2-3, the V gene TRBV6-5, with 12 bases aligning to TRBD2. Per the germline V gene, CDR1 is MNHEY and CDR2 is SVGAGI. J was trimmed by 4 bases and V by 7 bases; bases with no gene match: 6. The CDR3 loop spans 15 amino acids. This CDR3 is CASTSGGAGADTQYF. The DNA of the CDR3 is TGTGCCAGCACTAGCGGGGGGGCCGGGGCAGATACGCAGTATTTT.

The chain combines TRBV11-2 with TRBJ1-4; D gene unclear. This CDR3 is built from 14 residues. Germline V gives CDR1 SGHAT, CDR2 FQNNGV. Trimming cost V 6 bases and J 8 bases, with 16 bases left between them. CDR3 residues: CASRLGAGSEKLFF. Written as DNA, the CDR3 is TGTGCCAGCAGACTCGGAGCCGGGTCAGAAAAACTGTTTTTT.

The V and J genes are TRBV2 and TRBJ2-7; TRBD1 matches at 7 bases. The germline CDR1 and CDR2 sequences are SNHLY and FYNNEI. CDR3 length: 14 amino acids. The V gene end was trimmed by 5 bases and the J gene end by 4 bases; junction bases not matched to a gene: 8. CDR3 sequence reads: CASSFYGTAYEQYF. In DNA, the CDR3 is TGTGCCAGCAGTTTCTATGGGACAGCGTACGAGCAGTACTTC. The full variable domain, with the rest looked up from reference TRBV2 and TRBJ2-7, is EPEVTQTPSHQVTQMGQEVILRCVPISNHLYFYWYRQILGQKVEFLVSFYNNEISEKSEIFDDQFSVERPDGSNFTLKIRSTKLEDSAMYFCASSFYGTAYEQYFGPGTRLTVT.

This clone was seen once. J is TRBJ1-5 and V is TRBV11-2; D gene uncertain. The CDR3 runs 15 residues. Trimming removed 0 bases at V and 6 bases at J, with 12 bases between. Germline V gene sequence: CDR1 SGHAT, CDR2 FQNNGV. This chain's CDR3 is CASSLEGRVGQPQHF. The CDR3 nucleotides are TGTGCCAGCAGCTTAGAGGGGAGGGTCGGTCAGCCCCAGCATTTT.

J is TRBJ1-4 and V is TRBV2; 9 bases are a match to TRBD1. V shed 1 base and J 7 bases; nucleotides not matched to a gene: 1. Germline loops: CDR1 SNHLY, CDR2 FYNNEI. This CDR3 has 14 amino acids. The CDR3 here is CASSEDRGLEKLFF. The CDR3 DNA is TGTGCCAGCAGTGAAGACAGGGGGCTTGAAAAACTGTTTTTT.

The V gene is TRBV9, the J gene TRBJ1-1; tentatively, D is TRBD1 (6 bases). The CDR3 extends over 15 amino acids. The germline gives CDR1 SGDLS, CDR2 YYNGEE. V lost 0 bases and J lost 1, with 10 bases in between. The CDR3 sequence: CASSVEPRGNTEAFF. The CDR3 DNA is TGTGCCAGCAGCGTAGAACCCAGGGGGAACACTGAAGCTTTCTTT. Based on the CDR3 plus reference TRBV9 and TRBJ1-1, the full variable domain is DSGVTQTPKHLITATGQRVTLRCSPRSGDLSVYWYQQSLDQGLQFLIQYYNGEERAKGNILERFSAQQFPDLHSELNLSSLELGDSALYFCASSVEPRGNTEAFFGQGTRLTVV.

V is TRBV23-1 and J is TRBJ1-2; 7 bases are shared with TRBD1. TRBV23-1 belongs to the ORF category, with a function that is uncertain. This CDR3 comprises 13 residues. The junction had 8 bases not matched to a gene; V was cut back by 8 bases and J by 5 bases. CDR3 sequence (DNA): TGCGCCAGCTTACCTTTGGGACAGTATGGCTACACCTTC. The encoded protein is CASLPLGQYGYTF.

The gene calls are TRBV19 and TRBJ2-1; maybe TRBD1 (5 bases). CDR3 length equals 16 residues. V was pared by 2 bases and J by 0 bases, with 11 bases between. The V gene's germline CDR1 is LNHDA and CDR2 SQIVND (reference sequence). Here the CDR3 reads CASSISRTLSYNEQFF. The CDR3 DNA follows: TGTGCCAGTAGTATAAGTAGGACACTCTCCTACAATGAGCAGTTCTTC. The full variable domain, rest sourced from reference TRBV19 and TRBJ2-1, is DGGITQSPKYLFRKEGQNVTLSCEQNLNHDAMYWYRQDPGQGLRLIYYSQIVNDFQKGDIAEGYSVSREKKESFPLTVTSAQKNPTAFYLCASSISRTLSYNEQFFGPGTRLTVL.

The chain combines TRBV7-2 with TRBJ2-7; 8 bases fit TRBD2. Trimming removed 6 bases from V and 3 bases from J; junction bases left unmatched: 7. The CDR3 sequence is 14 residues long. Germline V lookup: CDR1 SGHTA, CDR2 FQGNSA. The CDR3: CASSSGGSDYEQYF. Here the CDR3 DNA reads TGTGCCAGCAGTTCGGGGGGGTCGGACTACGAGCAGTACTTC. The whole variable domain, remainder taken from reference TRBV7-2 and TRBJ2-7, is GAGVSQSPSNKVTEKGKDVELRCDPISGHTALYWYRQSLGQGLEFLIYFQGNSAPDKSGLPSDRFSAERTGGSVSTLTIQRTQQEDSAVYLCASSSGGSDYEQYFGPGTRLTVT.

The chain is built from TRBV28 and TRBJ1-6; 7 bases line up with TRBD1. Looked up from germline, CDR1 is MDHEN and CDR2 is SYDVKM. The V and J ends lost 5 bases and 1 base, in that order; junction bases with no gene match: 5. The CDR3 consists of 16 residues. The CDR3 sequence: CASSTGELSYNSPLHF. CDR3 bases: TGTGCCAGCAGTACAGGGGAGCTTTCCTATAATTCACCCCTCCACTTT.

This clone was found a few times. This chain joins TRBV29-1 and TRBJ1-1, with a tentative D call TRBD1 (6 bases). V shed 3 bases and J shed 6 bases, with 14 bases lying between them. Germline V gene data show CDR1 as SQVTM and CDR2 as ANQGSEA. This CDR3 comprises 13 residues. CDR3 residues: CSVDRGGFAEAFF. DNA of the CDR3: TGCAGCGTTGACAGGGGAGGGTTTGCTGAAGCTTTCTTT.

This clone is labeled as medium-sized. The chain combines TRBV27 with TRBJ2-7, with 10 positions matching TRBD2. With V trimmed by 3 bases and J by 4 bases, 6 bases remained unmatched. The CDR3 extends over 15 amino acids. The V gene's germline CDR1 is MNHEY and CDR2 SMNVEV (reference sequence). CDR3 nucleotides: TGTGCCAGCAGTTTGCAGCGGGGGGGCGGGTACGAGCAGTACTTC. It codes for CASSLQRGGGYEQYF.

The rearrangement links TRBV7-6 to TRBJ1-4; possibly TRBD1 for D (5 bases). In germline, CDR1 is SGHVS, CDR2 FNYEAQ. Trimming shortened V by 3 bases and J by 7 bases, and 12 bases separated the two germline ends. This CDR3 comprises 14 residues. The CDR3 sequence is CASSFDSVSEKLFF. Here the CDR3 DNA reads TGTGCCAGCAGCTTCGACAGTGTGAGTGAAAAACTGTTTTTT.

The chain combines TRBV18 with TRBJ2-1, with 10 bases matching TRBD1. Germline CDR1 reads KGHSH; CDR2 reads LQKENI. CDR3 length: 15 residues. The ends lost 3 bases at V and 8 bases at J; junction bases unmatched: 7. The CDR3: CASSPGDRGMDEQFF. As DNA, the CDR3 is TGTGCCAGCTCACCCGGGGACAGGGGAATGGATGAGCAGTTCTTC.